These T cell receptor beta chains were read from a single sample in a study of CD8 T cells in Susac syndrome. MiXCR, run by TCRdb on the immunoSEQ multiplex PCR reads, gives a single entry per CDR3 protein. Of approximately 160,000 distinct CDR3 sequences listed, about 96% were seen once; the top ten hold 0.1% to 0.15%. Sequencing used CD4+ T cells from PBMCs. These receptors were taken from a human donor with Susac syndrome. CDR3s include the opening cysteine and the closing phenylalanine or tryptophan. A D gene is named only where the DNA matches it firmly. Not all rows give a size; the values are once, few, many and, for expanded clones, a class.

D gene,J gene,V gene,clone size,CDR3 protein,CDR3 DNA
NA,TRBJ2-2,TRBV6-1,NA,CASSEVGRQASNTGELFF,TGTGCCAGCAGTGAAGTCGGGAGACAGGCTTCGAACACCGGGGAGCTGTTTTTT
NA,TRBJ2-7,TRBV19,once,CASMAGFGGSEQYF,TGTGCCAGTATGGCAGGGTTTGGAGGGTCCGAGCAGTACTTC
TRBD1,TRBJ1-3,TRBV5-4,NA,CASSLGTGASGNTIYF,TGTGCCAGCAGCTTGGGAACAGGGGCCTCTGGAAACACCATATATTTT
NA,TRBJ1-2,TRBV30,NA,CAWVNGGHGYTF,TGTGCCTGGGTGAATGGGGGGCACGGCTACACCTTC
NA,TRBJ1-1,TRBV29-1,NA,CSVETGGNTEAFF,TGCAGCGTTGAAACCGGAGGGAACACTGAAGCTTTCTTT
NA,TRBJ2-7,TRBV18,NA,CASTEGYEQYF,TGTGCCAGCACGGAGGGCTACGAGCAGTACTTC
NA,TRBJ2-1,TRBV29-1,NA,CSVYYNEQFF,TGCAGCGTTTACTACAATGAGCAGTTCTTC
TRBD2,TRBJ2-5,TRBV6-5,NA,CASSYSGLAAKQETQYF,TGTGCCAGCAGTTACTCCGGTCTAGCGGCGAAACAAGAGACCCAGTACTTC
NA,TRBJ2-5,TRBV28,NA,CASSPPGGGETQYF,TGTGCCAGCAGTCCTCCCGGGGGTGGAGAGACCCAGTACTTC
TRBD1,TRBJ2-5,TRBV20-1,NA,CSVSTGTGAGTQYF,TGCAGTGTCTCCACCGGGACAGGGGCGGGGACCCAGTACTTC
NA,TRBJ1-3,TRBV9,NA,CASSPRTSISGNTIYF,TGTGCCAGCAGCCCACGGACGTCCATCTCTGGAAACACCATATATTTT
TRBD2,TRBJ2-1,TRBV5-4,NA,CASSPTSNNEQFF,TGTGCCAGCAGCCCGACTAGCAACAATGAGCAGTTCTTC
NA,TRBJ1-1,TRBV29-1,NA,CSGSTGDF,TGCAGCGGCAGTACAGGAGACTTT
NA,TRBJ2-6,TRBV2,NA,CASSGGRTSGANVLTF,TGTGCCAGCAGTGGGGGACGGACTTCTGGGGCCAACGTCCTGACTTTC
NA,TRBJ1-5,TRBV12-3/TRBV12-4,NA,CASSLGANQPQHF,TGTGCCAGCAGTTTAGGCGCAAATCAGCCCCAGCATTTT
NA,TRBJ2-5,TRBV30,NA,CAWSGVALQETQYF,TGTGCCTGGAGTGGGGTAGCGCTACAAGAGACCCAGTACTTC
NA,TRBJ2-5,TRBV28,NA,CASSRASSPETQYF,TGTGCCAGCAGTAGGGCTAGTTCTCCAGAGACCCAGTACTTC
TRBD1,TRBJ2-3,TRBV2,NA,CASSEATGGGNTQYF,TGTGCCAGCAGTGAAGCGACAGGGGGCGGGAATACGCAGTATTTT
NA,TRBJ1-2,TRBV4-2,NA,CASRPTGGNYGYTF,TGTGCCAGCCGGCCGACAGGAGGGAACTATGGCTACACCTTC
NA,TRBJ2-1,TRBV14,NA,CASSRAGTQVNEQFF,TGTGCCAGCAGCCGGGCCGGGACCCAAGTTAATGAGCAGTTCTTC
NA,TRBJ1-3,TRBV30,NA,CARGSNSGNTIYF,TGTGCCCGTGGCTCCAACTCTGGAAACACCATATATTTT
NA,TRBJ2-6,TRBV5-1,NA,CASREGSGANVLTF,TGCGCCAGCAGGGAGGGCTCTGGGGCCAACGTCCTGACTTTC
NA,TRBJ1-5,TRBV4-1,NA,CASSQDNTAIHQPQHF,TGCGCCAGCAGCCAAGATAATACAGCCATACATCAGCCCCAGCATTTT
TRBD2,TRBJ2-5,TRBV7-2,NA,CASTQGRGGIETQYF,TGTGCCAGCACCCAGGGGCGGGGGGGCATAGAGACCCAGTACTTC
NA,TRBJ2-7,TRBV30,NA,CAWSYGVRYEQYF,TGTGCCTGGAGTTACGGGGTCAGGTACGAGCAGTACTTC
TRBD2,TRBJ2-5,TRBV9,NA,CASSATSGVAGVGTQYF,TGTGCCAGCAGCGCAACCTCCGGGGTAGCGGGAGTGGGGACCCAGTACTTC
NA,TRBJ2-5,TRBV12-3/TRBV12-4,NA,CASRESGWETQYF,TGTGCCAGCAGGGAAAGCGGTTGGGAGACCCAGTACTTC
NA,TRBJ2-2,TRBV6-4,NA,CASRKGGDNTGELFF,TGTGCCAGCCGGAAAGGCGGGGATAACACCGGGGAGCTGTTTTTT
NA,TRBJ2-1,TRBV3-1,NA,CASSQLRLDYGNEQFF,TGTGCCAGCAGCCAACTCCGACTGGATTATGGCAATGAGCAGTTCTTC
TRBD1,TRBJ2-7,TRBV18,NA,CASSRDRGSEQYF,TGTGCCAGCTCACGGGACAGGGGTTCCGAGCAGTACTTC
NA,TRBJ2-5,TRBV29-1,NA,CSAHTNRAETQYF,TGCAGCGCCCACACGAACCGAGCGGAGACCCAGTACTTC
NA,TRBJ2-7,TRBV12-3/TRBV12-4,NA,CASSLQGRHEQYF,TGTGCCAGCAGTTTGCAGGGCAGGCACGAGCAGTACTTC
NA,TRBJ2-5,TRBV3-1,NA,CASLEALGETQYF,TGTGCCAGCTTGGAGGCCCTTGGGGAGACCCAGTACTTC
TRBD2,TRBJ2-1,TRBV12-3/TRBV12-4,once,CASGRAPTLVEQFF,TGTGCCAGCGGGAGGGCCCCGACGTTGGTTGAGCAGTTCTTC
NA,TRBJ2-5,TRBV18,NA,CASSPALSLSQETQYF,TGTGCCAGCTCACCAGCTCTATCGCTGTCACAAGAGACCCAGTACTTC
TRBD1,TRBJ2-6,TRBV15,NA,CATSRAGGPPGANVLTF,TGTGCCACCAGCAGAGCAGGGGGCCCCCCTGGGGCCAACGTCCTGACTTTC
TRBD2,TRBJ2-3,TRBV27,NA,CASRQLAGGRTDTQYF,TGTGCCAGCAGACAACTAGCGGGAGGCCGCACAGATACGCAGTATTTT
TRBD1,TRBJ1-1,TRBV29-1,NA,CSVETQGGSLMAFF,TGCAGCGTTGAGACTCAGGGGGGGAGCTTAATGGCTTTCTTT
TRBD2,TRBJ2-5,TRBV4-1,NA,CASSQGPLAQETQYF,TGCGCCAGCAGCCAAGGTCCACTAGCGCAAGAGACCCAGTACTTC
NA,TRBJ2-7,TRBV9,NA,CASSVDPGSYEQYF,TGTGCCAGCAGCGTAGATCCGGGGAGCTACGAGCAGTACTTC
NA,TRBJ1-1,TRBV18,NA,CASSPRDNTEAFF,TGTGCCAGCTCACCACGGGACAACACTGAAGCTTTCTTT
TRBD2,TRBJ2-3,TRBV5-1,NA,CASSLKRGSTDTQYF,TGCGCCAGCAGCTTAAAGCGGGGTAGCACAGATACGCAGTATTTT
NA,TRBJ1-5,TRBV19,NA,CASSTTGPYQPQHF,TGTGCCAGTAGTACTACAGGTCCTTATCAGCCCCAGCATTTT
NA,TRBJ2-7,TRBV20-1,NA,CSARKSNLEQYF,TGCAGTGCTAGGAAGTCAAACCTCGAGCAGTACTTC
TRBD2,TRBJ2-7,TRBV4-2,NA,CASSQAGLAVSYEQYF,TGTGCCAGCAGCCAAGCGGGACTAGCGGTTTCATACGAGCAGTACTTC
TRBD1,TRBJ1-2,TRBV28,NA,CASSIQGQAKYGYTF,TGTGCCAGCAGTATCCAGGGACAGGCAAAATATGGCTACACCTTC
TRBD1,TRBJ2-5,TRBV5-6,once,CASSSRKRTGRVYQETQYF,TGTGCCAGCAGCTCAAGAAAAAGGACAGGCCGGGTTTATCAAGAGACCCAGTACTTC
NA,TRBJ2-3,TRBV25-1,once,CASSEGYTDTQYF,TGTGCCAGCAGTGAAGGGTACACAGATACGCAGTATTTT
NA,TRBJ1-2,TRBV28,NA,CASRTGSANYGYTF,TGTGCCAGCAGGACCGGGAGTGCTAACTATGGCTACACCTTC
NA,TRBJ2-3,TRBV7-2,NA,CASSFGEFGGDTQYF,TGTGCCAGCAGTTTCGGGGAGTTCGGAGGAGATACGCAGTATTTT
NA,TRBJ1-2,TRBV19,few,CASTGNYGYTF,TGTGCCAGTACAGGGAACTATGGCTACACCTTC
NA,TRBJ1-1,TRBV4-3,NA,CASSQDFEPHLPAFF,TGCGCCAGCAGCCAAGATTTTGAGCCACATCTCCCAGCTTTCTTT
TRBD2,TRBJ2-1,TRBV29-1,NA,CSGLREYGNEQFF,TGCAGCGGACTGCGGGAGTATGGCAATGAGCAGTTCTTC
TRBD1,TRBJ2-7,TRBV9,NA,CASSVEGQGTYEQYF,TGTGCCAGCAGCGTAGAGGGACAGGGTACCTACGAGCAGTACTTC